A single T cell receptor (beta chain) is shown here with its context. What it binds is unknown. The data were taken from a study of blood T cells in healthy people across ages. About the study: Through template switching, about one barcoded beta molecule was captured per two T cells, as measured in model experiments. Study-wide findings and caveats: The study regarded diversity estimates from one million T cells as underestimates. Unsorted PBMC input precluded a conclusive naive versus antigen-experienced comparison.

Germline CDR1 reads SGHTA; CDR2 reads FQGNSA. V lost 6 bases and J lost 0, with 10 bases in between. CDR3 length: 14 residues. Next came a second PCR, run for about 7 to 12 cycles, which used a sample-barcoded 5' primer along with a J-beta primer mix. TCRdb re-derived calls from the 5' RACE reads in MiXCR, one entry per CDR3 protein. The table lists about 800,000 distinct CDR3 sequences, roughly 64% of them singletons. This chain joins TRBV7-2 and TRBJ2-3; the D is unclear. This receptor was obtained from a man aged 25-40 years in good health. The material sequenced was blood. The CDR3 DNA reads as TGTGCCAGCAGACTTACTCCTAGCACAGATACGCAGTATTTT. Translating it yields CASRLTPSTDTQYF.